This TCR beta chain is drawn from a study of CD8+ T cells in alopecia areata (dated by TCRdb to 2016 to 2018). Study-level background: Treated patients were enrolled in an open-label pilot trial of oral tofacitinib, 5 to 10 mg twice daily, for moderate-to-severe alopecia areata. Tofacitinib was administered for 6 to 18 months, and 6 months of follow-up off drug were then conducted to assess delayed response and recurrence. In treated patients, disease severity was measured using the SALT score, which gives the percentage of scalp surface area affected. To study T cell clonal expansion in alopecia areata, the researchers applied high-throughput TCRbeta sequencing to both the C3H/HeJ mouse model and human patients. Human TCRbeta sequencing covered scalp tissue and sorted CD4+ and CD8+ peripheral blood T cells from patchy and totalis/universalis alopecia areata patients and healthy controls. Patients on tofacitinib were biopsied at baseline and after 4 and 24 weeks of treatment, and several of the patients also had a later scalp biopsy. Scalp clonality was compared among normal scalp (n=4), patchy alopecia areata scalp (n=8), and alopecia totalis/universalis scalp (n=8). The RNA source kit depended on sample type: the PAXgene miRNA kit for fixed scalp, the miRNeasy kit for PBMCs, and the RNeasy kit for mouse skin. immunoSEQ multiplex PCR using 35 Vbeta forward primers and 13 Jbeta reverse primers was used to amplify TCRbeta CDR3 regions.

The library was prepared using the immunoSEQ multiplex PCR assay. To provide template for TCR sequencing, every sample had RNA extracted and reverse transcribed into cDNA. First-strand cDNA was synthesized with SuperScript III using a 2:1 mix of oligo-dT and random hexamers. A synthetic immune receptor repertoire was used to measure amplification bias, and any remaining bias was corrected computationally. As for the original processing: Raw reads were preprocessed for error removal, and CDR3 was defined according to IMGT conventions as running from the conserved cysteine to phenylalanine. To get clonality, Shannon entropy was normalized by log2 of the number of productive unique TCRs and the result was subtracted from 1. Scalp TCRbeta sequences were cross-referenced with sorted blood CD4 and CD8 repertoires so that the CD4 or CD8 identity of scalp clones could be inferred. The immuneACCESS repertoire file appears here via TCRdb, limited to in-frame rearrangements. These files lack a portion of the clones; in checked studies, under half of the deficit traces to unresolved V genes, and the cause of the others is not known. V, J and clone size are taken as reported in that table, and D and trimming were inferred from the DNA itself. This sample has 150,000 to 200,000 clones in its table, and around 60% of those were observed once. The ten largest clonotypes hold about 12% of the sample.

Overall study outcomes, separate from this receptor: Lesional scalp, especially in alopecia totalis/universalis, showed higher clonality and more expanded CD8+ clones than normal scalp, suggesting antigenic drive. Scalp TCR repertoire analysis is complicated because resident alphabeta T cells in normal human skin are also sequenced, whereas mouse skin is dominated by gammadelta T cells. Shared TCR sequences between patients were less evident than in mice, which may be partly attributable to HLA diversity in the patient population. Scalp clonality and the number of expanded CD8+ clones among the top 100 scalp clones were significantly decreased by tofacitinib. Because the treated cohort was small and included a single nonresponder, larger studies are needed to assess links between baseline CD8+ expansion and response. During tofacitinib treatment, many expanded lesional clones stuck around in both scalp and blood, and this persistence may partly explain why relapse happens after treatment is stopped.

The sample's time point label is to be understood as: roughly 26 weeks on oral tofacitinib. The treatment or condition label here, explained by the study, means: oral pan-JAK inhibitor, 5-10 mg twice daily. Lesional scalp punch biopsies and peripheral blood were collected from alopecia areata patients. PBMCs were isolated by density centrifugation and stained for CD3, CD4 and CD8, after which CD4+ and CD8+ T cells were sorted on a FACSAria. Remarks on this clone: This receptor's antigen is unknown. No base-level quality is on record; no much larger clone is a single base apart.

Trimming costs V 0 bases and J 0 bases, and their ends lie 10 bases apart. The CDR3 holds 16 amino acids from the cysteine to the phenylalanine. Just CDR3 DNA is preserved here, 48 bases in frame from base 1. CDR1 is given as SGHDT and CDR2 as YYEEEE, both from the germline V gene. This TCR was sampled from a human donor with alopecia areata. The material sequenced was CD8+ T cells sorted from blood, taken at week 24, from a patient treated with tofacitinib. This receptor chain uses TRBV5-6 and TRBJ1-5, with no D gene named confidently. In nucleotides, the sequence is TGTGCCAGCAGCTTGGTAGGCAGGAATAGCAATCAGCCCCAGCATTTT. Its protein is CASSLVGRNSNQPQHF.